This passage covers 20 T cell receptor beta chains from one sample sequenced in a study of control samples from healthy donors and cancer patients. Assay used: immunoSEQ multiplex PCR; TCRdb lists only in-frame clones, some missing. The profile shows over 75,000 clones, around 85% of them singletons. Sequences were obtained from blood. These receptors came from a man under 40 in good health.

This sequence joins TRBV11-3 and TRBJ2-7, with TRBD2 identical over 8 bases. Trimming cost V 6 bases and J 4 bases; bases outside gene matches: 14. CDR1 and CDR2 (germline): SGHNT, YENEEA. The CDR3 length is 16 residues. The CDR3 region has the DNA TGTGCCAGCAGGGTGCGACAGCGGGAGAGACTTTACGAGCAGTACTTC. Its translation: CASRVRQRERLYEQYF.

The chain joins TRBV6-2 or TRBV6-3 to TRBJ2-7; 12 positions match TRBD2. CDR1 and CDR2 from the germline V gene are MNHEY and SVGEGT. CDR3 length: 15 amino acids. V shed 6 bases and J 3 bases; nucleotides not matched to a gene: 6. The CDR3 spells CASSSPSGGVYEQYF. As DNA, the CDR3 is TGTGCCAGCAGCTCCCCTAGCGGGGGGGTCTACGAGCAGTACTTC.

CDR3 amino acids: CASSRKVDRNTGELFF. CDR3 DNA: TGTGCCAGCTCACGTAAGGTGGACCGGAACACCGGGGAGCTGTTTTTT. The chain employs TRBV18 and TRBJ2-2; D gene uncertain. V was trimmed by 4 bases and J by 1 base, leaving 13 bases between them. Per germline, CDR1 KGHSH and CDR2 LQKENI. CDR3 length: 16 amino acids.

The genes are TRBV10-2 and TRBJ2-2; weak D call: TRBD1 (6 bases). V gave up 10 bases and J gave up 2 bases, with 11 bases separating them. The CDR3 runs 13 residues. CDR1 is WSHSY, CDR2 SAAADI, per germline. CDR3 nucleotides: TGCGCCAACTCACAGGGTAACACCGGGGAGCTGTTTTTT. It translates to CANSQGNTGELFF.

V usage is TRBV9 and J usage is TRBJ1-1; D may be TRBD1 (5 bases). V was pared by 4 bases and J by 0 bases, with 13 bases between. CDR3 length: 15 amino acids. CDR1 is SGDLS, CDR2 YYNGEE, per germline. The CDR3 DNA reads TGTGCCAGCAGCCTGATGACAGTGATGAACACTGAAGCTTTCTTT. It codes for CASSLMTVMNTEAFF.

V is TRBV14 and J is TRBJ1-2; perhaps TRBD1 as D (6 bases). The CDR3 is made up of 12 amino acids. The germline V gene encodes CDR1 SGHDN and CDR2 FVKESK. The V gene lost 4 bases and the J gene lost 10 bases, with 13 bases spanning the gap. The CDR3 reads CASSPRGGNYTF. The CDR3 DNA sequence: TGTGCCAGCAGCCCGAGAGGGGGAAACTACACCTTC.

The sample holds one count of this clone. This sequence joins TRBV2 and TRBJ2-1, with D possibly matching TRBD1 (5 bases). Germline V gene data show CDR1 as SNHLY and CDR2 as FYNNEI. Trimming left V 5 bases short and J 8 bases short, with 10 bases between. The CDR3 is 12 amino acids. CDR3 DNA: TGTGCCAGCAGTACAGGAACCTATGAGCAGTTCTTC. Its translation is CASSTGTYEQFF.

The CDR3 is CASSLSWGVLETQYF. In DNA, the CDR3 is TGTGCCAGCAGTTTATCGTGGGGGGTGCTGGAGACCCAGTACTTC. The gene calls are TRBV27 and TRBJ2-5; a weak D match, TRBD2 (6 bases). The CDR3 sequence is 15 residues long. V was pared by 0 bases and J by 5 bases, with 13 bases between. Germline assignment: CDR1 MNHEY and CDR2 SMNVEV (reference sequence).

The V call is TRBV7-8, the J call TRBJ2-3; 11 bases agree with TRBD2. The germline V gene encodes CDR1 SGHVS and CDR2 FQNEAQ. J lost 5 bases, V lost 5 bases, and 6 bases had no gene match. The CDR3 covers 15 residues. The CDR3 region has the DNA TGTGCCAGCAGCGTACTAGCGGGGGCGGGAGATACGCAGTATTTT. Its translation: CASSVLAGAGDTQYF.

This clone turned up a few times. The chain combines TRBV7-9 with TRBJ2-7, with 7 nucleotides matching TRBD1. Germline CDR1 is SEHNR and CDR2 is FQNEAQ (reference sequence). V was pared by 5 bases and J by 7 bases, with 2 bases of the junction left unmatched. The CDR3 has 11 amino acids. Here the CDR3 DNA reads TGTGCCAGCAGCACAGGGGAAGAGCAGTACTTC. It yields the protein CASSTGEEQYF.

This chain connects TRBV4-2 to TRBJ2-7, with 9 bases identical to TRBD1. Germline-derived CDR1 and CDR2 are LGHNA and YNFKEQ. The CDR3 runs to 16 residues. Trimming took 3 bases from V and 4 from J; bases not matched to a gene: 10. This CDR3 is CASSQAYRDRAYEQYF. DNA for the CDR3: TGTGCCAGCAGCCAGGCATACCGGGACAGGGCTTACGAGCAGTACTTC.

The chain joins TRBV5-4 to TRBJ2-6; D not resolved. The length of the CDR3 is 13 residues. Trimming cost V 5 bases and J 4 bases, with 7 bases left between them. CDR1 and CDR2 from the germline V gene are SGHNT and YYREEE (reference sequence). This CDR3 is CASRFAGANVLTF. The CDR3 nucleotides read TGTGCCAGCAGGTTCGCCGGGGCCAACGTCCTGACTTTC.

This clone has only one observation. This sequence joins TRBV2 and TRBJ1-2; D unclear. Germline assignment: CDR1 SNHLY and CDR2 FYNNEI. This CDR3 is 13 amino acids long. Trimming cost V 11 bases and J 7 bases, with 20 bases left between them. The CDR3: CAASLSQMGGYTF. The CDR3 DNA reads as TGTGCCGCATCATTATCGCAGATGGGTGGCTACACCTTC.

The genes are TRBV5-1 and TRBJ1-1; a weak D match, TRBD1 (5 bases). The CDR3 loop spans 14 amino acids. Looked up from germline, CDR1 is SGHRS and CDR2 is YFSETQ. V was trimmed by 0 bases and J by 5 bases, leaving 11 bases between them. CDR3 DNA sequence: TGCGCCAGCAGCTTGGAGAGGGGTCGGACTGAAGCTTTCTTT. Translation: CASSLERGRTEAFF.

The genes are TRBV5-1 and TRBJ2-6, with no clear D. The CDR3 is 16 amino acids. Trimming removed 0 bases at V and 0 bases at J, with 7 bases between. CDR1 is SGHRS, CDR2 YFSETQ, per germline. The CDR3 coding sequence is TGCGCCAGCAGCTTGGATGGAAACTCTGGGGCCAACGTCCTGACTTTC. Protein: CASSLDGNSGANVLTF.

The J gene is TRBJ1-5, the V gene TRBV3-1 (or the pseudogene TRBV3-2), with 10 bases fitting TRBD1. The CDR3 runs to 17 residues. In germline, CDR1 is LGHDT, CDR2 YNNKEL (reference sequence). With 1 base clipped from V and 3 bases from J, the junction kept 6 bases outside the gene matches. The CDR3 nucleotides read TGTGCCAGCAGCCAAGGGGACAGGGGCTTGCTCAATCAGCCCCAGCATTTT. This codes for CASSQGDRGLLNQPQHF.

The rearrangement links TRBV7-3 to TRBJ2-3; D may be TRBD1 or TRBD2 (6 bases each). CDR3 length: 13 amino acids. Trimming stripped 4 bases from V and 6 bases from J, with 11 bases between. CDR1 is SGHTA and CDR2 is FQGTGA in the germline V gene. For the CDR3, the DNA is TGTGCCAGCAGCTCTTTAGGGGGGGATACGCAGTATTTT. Translating it yields CASSSLGGDTQYF.

This sequence joins TRBV7-6 and TRBJ2-2; 9 bases line up with TRBD2. This CDR3 has 15 amino acids. CDR1 is SGHVS, CDR2 FNYEAQ, per germline. V lost 3 bases to trimming and J lost 1 base; unmatched junction nucleotides: 0. CDR3 bases: TGTGCCAGCAGCTTTAGCGGGGGGAACACCGGGGAGCTGTTTTTT. Protein sequence: CASSFSGGNTGELFF. Full variable domain (outside the CDR3, taken from reference TRBV7-6 and TRBJ2-2): GAGVSQSPRYKVTKRGQDVALRCDPISGHVSLYWYRQALGQGPEFLTYFNYEAQQDKSGLPNDRFSAERPEGSISTLTIQRTEQRDSAMYRCASSFSGGNTGELFFGEGSRLTVL.

This chain joins TRBV3-1 (or the pseudogene TRBV3-2) and TRBJ1-1; no firm D call. The V gene lost 1 base and the J gene lost 0 bases, with 9 bases spanning the gap. This CDR3 has 15 amino acids. Per the germline V gene, CDR1 is LGHDT and CDR2 is YNNKEL (reference sequence). The CDR3 is CASSQAELMNTEAFF. CDR3 DNA: TGTGCCAGCAGCCAAGCAGAACTTATGAACACTGAAGCTTTCTTT.

This clone is medium-sized. Other DNA sequences from this sample encode an identical CDR3 as well. This chain connects TRBV6-5 to TRBJ2-7; possible D gene TRBD2, 8 bases. Germline V CDR1 and CDR2: MNHEY, SVGAGI. V was cut by 3 bases and J by 0 bases, with 12 bases left in between. This CDR3 is 15 amino acids long. The DNA for the CDR3 is TGTGCCAGCAGTTATAGCGGGGACAGCTCCTACGAGCAGTACTTC. Amino acid sequence: CASSYSGDSSYEQYF.